One and the same sample provided the 25 T cell receptor beta chains below, sequenced in a study of cytomegalovirus exposure and HLA in healthy donors. Researchers ran the PCR with 60 Vbeta and 13 Jbeta primers. The protocol was immunoSEQ multiplex PCR, while the TCRdb copy is restricted to in-frame clones and leaves out a portion. The sample lists over 150,000 clones; 65% to 85% were seen once. Sequencing was done on a sample of PBMCs. The receptors were gathered from a woman aged 40 to 50 in good health and CMV-seropositive.

The chain recombines TRBV28 with TRBJ1-2; TRBD1 might be the D (5 bases). There are 13 residues in the CDR3. CDR1 is MDHEN, CDR2 SYDVKM, per germline. Trimming took 5 bases from V and 6 from J, leaving 13 bases between them. The CDR3 region has the DNA TGTGCCAGCAGTCCTGACAGAGTAAATGGCTACACCTTC. Protein: CASSPDRVNGYTF.

CDR3 nucleotide sequence: TGTGCCAGCAGCCCGGGGGGGGGCAGCCGTGGAAACACCATATATTTT. Translated: CASSPGGGSRGNTIYF. This chain joins TRBV7-2 and TRBJ1-3; TRBD1 is a possible D gene (6 bases). Trimming took 5 bases from V and 3 from J, leaving 17 bases between them. Germline V gene lookup returns CDR1 SGHTA and CDR2 FQGNSA. This CDR3 region has 16 residues. The full variable domain, rest sourced from reference TRBV7-2 and TRBJ1-3, is GAGVSQSPSNKVTEKGKDVELRCDPISGHTALYWYRQSLGQGLEFLIYFQGNSAPDKSGLPSDRFSAERTGGSVSTLTIQRTQQEDSAVYLCASSPGGGSRGNTIYFGEGSWLTVV.

This chain links TRBV9 with TRBJ1-5, with D possibly matching TRBD1 (5 bases). CDR3 length equals 15 residues. Germline V gene data show CDR1 as SGDLS and CDR2 as YYNGEE. V was shortened by 3 bases and J by 4 bases, with 14 bases between the two germline ends. The CDR3 region is CASSAGGGGNQPQHF. CDR3 in DNA: TGTGCCAGCAGCGCCGGGGGAGGCGGGAATCAGCCCCAGCATTTT.

This clone has a handful of counts. The chain is built from TRBV14 and TRBJ1-1; D perhaps matches TRBD1 (6 bases). The CDR3 sequence is 13 residues long. Trimming left V 1 base short and J 10 bases short, with 13 bases between. Germline lookup yields CDR1 SGHDN and CDR2 FVKESK. The CDR3 loop reads CASSQVRGRGAFF. The CDR3 nucleotides read TGTGCCAGCAGCCAAGTTAGGGGCAGGGGAGCTTTCTTT.

This clone was counted a single time. The chain uses TRBV29-1 and TRBJ2-2; 15 bases map to TRBD2. Germline values: CDR1 SQVTM, CDR2 ANQGSEA. V trimming: 4 bases; J trimming: 7 bases; junction bases outside the gene matches: 7. This CDR3 has 16 residues. The CDR3 DNA is TGCAGCGTTGGAGGACTAGCGGGAGGGCTGGGCGGGGAGCTGTTTTTT. This translates into CSVGGLAGGLGGELFF.

V gene TRBV7-9 combines with J gene TRBJ1-4; D is perhaps TRBD1 (6 bases). CDR1 and CDR2 from the germline V gene are SEHNR and FQNEAQ (reference sequence). The CDR3 has 13 amino acids. The germline V and J ends were trimmed by 5 bases and 7 bases, with 11 bases remaining between them. The CDR3 here is CASSHRVGEKLFF. The DNA of the CDR3 is TGTGCCAGCAGCCACAGGGTTGGTGAAAAACTGTTTTTT.

The chain uses TRBV29-1 and TRBJ1-2; the D gene is possibly TRBD1 (6 bases). V lost 6 bases to trimming and J lost 5 bases, with 13 bases between them. Germline V lookup: CDR1 SQVTM, CDR2 ANQGSEA. This CDR3 region has 12 residues. The CDR3: CSVYDRMYGYTF. The CDR3 DNA reads as TGCAGCGTCTATGACAGGATGTATGGCTACACCTTC.

The CDR3 DNA follows: TGTGCCAGTAGTATCCCTACAGGGCTCGGGAACACTGAAGCTTTCTTT. It codes for CASSIPTGLGNTEAFF. V gene TRBV19 combines with J gene TRBJ1-1; possibly TRBD1 for D (6 bases). In germline, CDR1 is LNHDA, CDR2 SQIVND (reference sequence). The ends were cut back, 3 bases at V and 1 base at J, with 15 bases in the middle. The CDR3 length is 16 residues.

This chain connects TRBV4-2 to TRBJ2-3; a weak D match, TRBD2 (5 bases). The CDR3 length is 16 residues. Germline loops: CDR1 LGHNA, CDR2 YNFKEQ. V was pared by 3 bases and J by 0 bases, with 13 bases between. The CDR3 nucleotides read TGTGCCAGCAGCCAGAATAGAATAGCGAGCACAGATACGCAGTATTTT. It encodes CASSQNRIASTDTQYF.

This chain connects TRBV9 to TRBJ1-1; D uncertain. Germline values: CDR1 SGDLS, CDR2 YYNGEE. The CDR3 covers 14 residues. V was trimmed by 1 base and J by 7 bases, leaving 14 bases between them. The CDR3 nucleotides are TGTGCCAGCAGCGTACTTGCGGGCGCAGGTGAAGCTTTCTTT. It yields the protein CASSVLAGAGEAFF.

This clone appeared once. The chain carries TRBV6-5 and TRBJ2-7; TRBD1 aligns across 7 bases. Trimming took 6 bases from V and 6 from J; bases not matched to a gene: 11. In germline, CDR1 is MNHEY, CDR2 SVGAGI. The CDR3 loop spans 14 amino acids. CDR3 sequence reads: CASSTGAGGREQYF. The CDR3 bases are TGTGCCAGCAGCACCGGAGCAGGGGGTCGCGAGCAGTACTTC.

The chain carries TRBV7-8 and TRBJ2-7, with 9 bases fitting TRBD2. The V segment lost 3 bases and the J segment 3 bases; nucleotides outside the gene matches: 3. The CDR3 is 14 amino acids. Germline CDR1 and CDR2: SGHVS and FQNEAQ. The CDR3: CASSFSGSGYEQYF. The CDR3 DNA follows: TGTGCCAGCAGCTTTAGCGGGAGTGGCTACGAGCAGTACTTC.

The chain employs TRBV19 and TRBJ2-7; 8 bases match TRBD2. CDR1 is LNHDA, CDR2 SQIVND, per germline (reference sequence). V gave up 5 bases and J gave up 2 bases; unmatched junction bases: 17. CDR3 length: 18 residues. CDR3 region: CASSRSGADRLPPYEQYF. CDR3 coding DNA: TGTGCCAGTAGTCGTAGCGGGGCCGACCGACTTCCCCCCTACGAGCAGTACTTC.

The chain combines TRBV2 with TRBJ2-3; tentatively, D is TRBD2 (5 bases). The CDR3 loop spans 15 amino acids. V shed 6 bases and J shed 1 base, with 14 bases lying between them. Per the germline V gene, CDR1 is SNHLY and CDR2 is FYNNEI. CDR3 bases: TGTGCCAGCAGGCCAACTAGTAAGGGCACAGATACGCAGTATTTT. Translating gives CASRPTSKGTDTQYF.

The chain carries TRBV2 and TRBJ2-1; D is undetermined. Trimming removed 1 base at V and 10 bases at J, with 11 bases between. Germline V gene sequence: CDR1 SNHLY, CDR2 FYNNEI. This CDR3 has 13 amino acids. The CDR3 DNA sequence: TGTGCCAGCAGTGAAGGGGCTCCCGCCGAGCAGTTCTTC. This sequence encodes CASSEGAPAEQFF. Combining the CDR3 with reference TRBV2 and TRBJ2-1 gives the whole variable domain EPEVTQTPSHQVTQMGQEVILRCVPISNHLYFYWYRQILGQKVEFLVSFYNNEISEKSEIFDDQFSVERPDGSNFTLKIRSTKLEDSAMYFCASSEGAPAEQFFGPGTRLTVL.

This sequence joins TRBV29-1 and TRBJ2-1, with 10 bases aligning to TRBD2. CDR3 length: 14 residues. From germline, CDR1 is SQVTM and CDR2 ANQGSEA. V was clipped by 6 bases and J by 10 bases; unmatched bases: 12. The CDR3 DNA sequence: TGCAGCGTACTAGCGGGGCTAGCGGGTGGGGAGCAGTTCTTC. Residues: CSVLAGLAGGEQFF.

The genes are TRBV5-6 and TRBJ1-1; D unresolved. V was clipped by 4 bases and J by 10 bases, with 14 bases between them. The CDR3 extends over 12 amino acids. In germline, CDR1 is SGHDT, CDR2 YYEEEE. CDR3 sequence: CASSPEGDGAFF. In nucleotides, the CDR3 is TGTGCCAGCAGCCCCGAGGGTGACGGAGCTTTCTTT. Drawing the rest from reference TRBV5-6 and TRBJ1-1, the complete variable domain is DAGVTQSPTHLIKTRGQQVTLRCSPKSGHDTVSWYQQALGQGPQFIFQYYEEEERQRGNFPDRFSGHQFPNYSSELNVNALLLGDSALYLCASSPEGDGAFFGQGTRLTVV.

The gene calls are TRBV5-1 and TRBJ2-6, with no clear D. V dropped 1 base and J dropped 0 bases, with 5 bases sitting between them. Germline V CDR1 and CDR2: SGHRS, YFSETQ. This CDR3 comprises 15 residues. Here the CDR3 DNA reads TGCGCCAGCAGCTTGTCCTACTCTGGGGCCAACGTCCTGACTTTC. Encoded protein: CASSLSYSGANVLTF.

This clone was seen just once. The rearrangement joins TRBV15 to TRBJ1-1, with unresolved D. The CDR3 is 16 residues long. Between the trimmed V and J ends, which lost 3 bases and 0 bases, there was a span of 14 bases. The germline CDR1 and CDR2 sequences are LNHNV and YYDKDF (reference sequence). The CDR3 sequence is CATSSLGVPVNTEAFF. CDR3 DNA: TGTGCCACCAGCAGCCTAGGAGTACCCGTGAACACTGAAGCTTTCTTT.

The V gene is TRBV4-1, the J gene TRBJ2-1; TRBD2 aligns across 10 bases. Per germline, CDR1 MGHRA and CDR2 YSYEKL. This CDR3 comprises 18 residues. V trimming: 4 bases; J trimming: 8 bases; junction bases outside the gene matches: 17. CDR3 residues: CASSPRLAGVRTDDEQFF. The CDR3 DNA is TGCGCCAGCAGCCCCCGGCTAGCGGGAGTGCGTACCGACGATGAGCAGTTCTTC.

The CDR3 sequence is CASSSGQGRRSYTEAFF. Here the CDR3 DNA reads TGCGCCAGCAGCTCCGGACAGGGAAGACGAAGCTACACTGAAGCTTTCTTT. The chain combines TRBV5-1 with TRBJ1-1; 8 bases are a match to TRBD1. This CDR3 region has 17 residues. Germline CDR1 SGHRS, CDR2 YFSETQ. The trim removed 3 bases at V and 3 bases at J, leaving 13 bases unmatched.

The chain joins TRBV5-1 to TRBJ1-1, with 7 bases identical to TRBD1. The CDR3 consists of 17 residues. Germline V gene data show CDR1 as SGHRS and CDR2 as YFSETQ. The junction had 12 bases not matched to a gene; V was cut back by 4 bases and J by 0 bases. The CDR3 reads CASSLTTGTALNTEAFF. The DNA for the CDR3 is TGCGCCAGCAGCCTAACTACCGGGACAGCATTGAACACTGAAGCTTTCTTT.

V usage is TRBV5-1 and J usage is TRBJ1-2, with 8 bases identical to TRBD1. The J segment lost 7 bases and the V segment lost 0 bases, leaving 11 bases of the junction unmatched. Germline lookup yields CDR1 SGHRS and CDR2 YFSETQ. The CDR3 spans 16 residues. CDR3 region: CASSLVSGQGDGGYTF. CDR3 sequence (DNA): TGCGCCAGCAGCTTGGTTTCTGGACAGGGTGATGGTGGCTACACCTTC.

The J gene is TRBJ1-5, the V gene TRBV19; D is unclear. V gave up 4 bases and J gave up 1 base, with 8 bases separating them. CDR1 and CDR2 (germline): LNHDA, SQIVND (reference sequence). The CDR3 totals 14 residues. CDR3 residues: CASSSVESNQPQHF. DNA of the CDR3: TGTGCCAGTAGTAGCGTCGAAAGCAATCAGCCCCAGCATTTT.

The gene calls are TRBV14 and TRBJ2-3; D might be TRBD1 (7 bases). The CDR3 has 17 residues. The V end lost 4 bases, the J end lost 6 bases, and 23 bases lay between the germline ends. Germline loops: CDR1 SGHDN, CDR2 FVKESK. The CDR3 is CASSLRRFRGVMDTQYF. For the CDR3, the DNA is TGTGCCAGCAGCCTCCGCAGATTCAGGGGGGTCATGGATACGCAGTATTTT.